This is a list of T cell receptor beta chains from one sample in a study of T cells after yellow fever vaccination. In TCRdb, the 5' RACE reads were re-called with MiXCR into one record per CDR3 protein. Of 450,000 to 550,000 distinct CDR3 sequences detected, over 15% appear once; the ten largest clones hold 14%. The sample consisted of PBMCs, taken 15 days after the yellow fever booster vaccination. These TCRs come from a man aged 25-40 years who received the YFV17D yellow fever vaccine. Each CDR3 is given with its conserved first and last residue. The order of the fields is J gene, clone size, V gene, D gene, CDR3 protein, CDR3 DNA. D genes are given only for firm matches. Size is stated for part of the rows, as once, few or many counts, or as a class when the clone is expanded.

j_gene: TRBJ2-7; abundance: few; v_gene: TRBV19; d_gene: TRBD1; CDR3aa: CASNPTGASYEQYF; CDR3nt: TGTGCCAGTAATCCGACAGGGGCCTCCTACGAGCAGTACTTC
j_gene: TRBJ2-7; abundance: .; v_gene: TRBV28; d_gene: TRBD1; CDR3aa: CASIPGQGYSYEQYF; CDR3nt: TGTGCCAGCATCCCGGGACAGGGCTACTCCTACGAGCAGTACTTC
j_gene: TRBJ2-7; abundance: .; v_gene: TRBV7-9; d_gene: .; CDR3aa: CASSLETASWEQYF; CDR3nt: TGTGCCAGCAGCTTAGAAACAGCCTCTTGGGAGCAGTACTTC
j_gene: TRBJ2-1; abundance: .; v_gene: TRBV15; d_gene: TRBD2; CDR3aa: CATSSPRWEGSYNEQFF; CDR3nt: TGTGCCACCAGCTCCCCCCGGTGGGAGGGCTCCTACAATGAGCAGTTCTTC
j_gene: TRBJ2-7; abundance: .; v_gene: TRBV6-5; d_gene: TRBD2; CDR3aa: CASSYDGLAGSYEQYF; CDR3nt: TGTGCCAGCAGTTACGATGGACTAGCGGGATCCTACGAGCAGTACTTC
j_gene: TRBJ2-1; abundance: .; v_gene: TRBV12-3/TRBV12-4; d_gene: TRBD2; CDR3aa: CASRGLAGEGMYNEQFF; CDR3nt: TGTGCCAGCAGAGGACTAGCGGGAGAGGGAATGTACAATGAGCAGTTCTTC
j_gene: TRBJ2-6; abundance: .; v_gene: TRBV11-2; d_gene: .; CDR3aa: CASSNLYSGANVLTF; CDR3nt: TGTGCCAGCAGTAACCTCTACTCTGGGGCCAACGTCCTGACTTTC
j_gene: TRBJ2-5; abundance: .; v_gene: TRBV20-1; d_gene: .; CDR3aa: CSAKKQSYQETQYF; CDR3nt: TGCAGTGCCAAAAAACAGAGCTACCAAGAGACCCAGTACTTC
j_gene: TRBJ1-6; abundance: .; v_gene: TRBV10-3; d_gene: .; CDR3aa: CAISGADFSPLHF; CDR3nt: TGTGCCATCAGTGGGGCAGATTTTTCACCCCTCCACTTT
j_gene: TRBJ2-6; abundance: .; v_gene: TRBV28; d_gene: .; CDR3aa: CASSLMRRSGANVLTF; CDR3nt: TGTGCCAGCAGTTTAATGAGACGCTCTGGGGCCAACGTCCTGACTTTC
j_gene: TRBJ2-7; abundance: .; v_gene: TRBV7-9; d_gene: TRBD2; CDR3aa: CASSLAGTNVEQYF; CDR3nt: TGTGCCAGCAGCTTGGCCGGGACTAATGTCGAGCAGTACTTC
j_gene: TRBJ2-5; abundance: .; v_gene: TRBV6-1; d_gene: TRBD2; CDR3aa: CASSLRTSGSQETQYF; CDR3nt: TGTGCCAGCAGTCTCAGGACTAGCGGGAGCCAAGAGACCCAGTACTTC
j_gene: TRBJ2-3; abundance: .; v_gene: TRBV7-2; d_gene: TRBD2; CDR3aa: CASSLAGTRSTDTQYF; CDR3nt: TGTGCCAGCAGCTTAGCCGGGACTAGGAGCACAGATACGCAGTATTTT
j_gene: TRBJ1-2; abundance: few; v_gene: TRBV5-6; d_gene: .; CDR3aa: CASTLNGGKKGYTF; CDR3nt: TGTGCCAGCACCCTGAATGGGGGCAAAAAAGGCTACACCTTC
j_gene: TRBJ2-2; abundance: .; v_gene: TRBV20-1; d_gene: .; CDR3aa: CSASVGGPRLTGELFF; CDR3nt: TGCAGTGCTAGCGTCGGGGGTCCGCGATTGACCGGGGAGCTGTTTTTT
j_gene: TRBJ2-3; abundance: many; v_gene: TRBV28; d_gene: .; CDR3aa: CASSSYGTDTQYF; CDR3nt: TGTGCCAGCAGCTCCTACGGCACAGATACGCAGTATTTT
j_gene: TRBJ2-1; abundance: .; v_gene: TRBV5-1; d_gene: TRBD2; CDR3aa: CASSLLLARVNEQFF; CDR3nt: TGCGCCAGCAGCCTCTTACTAGCGAGAGTCAATGAGCAGTTCTTC
j_gene: TRBJ2-1; abundance: few; v_gene: TRBV9; d_gene: .; CDR3aa: CASSVGGRAQEDEQFF; CDR3nt: TGTGCCAGCAGCGTAGGTGGGAGAGCCCAAGAAGATGAGCAGTTCTTC